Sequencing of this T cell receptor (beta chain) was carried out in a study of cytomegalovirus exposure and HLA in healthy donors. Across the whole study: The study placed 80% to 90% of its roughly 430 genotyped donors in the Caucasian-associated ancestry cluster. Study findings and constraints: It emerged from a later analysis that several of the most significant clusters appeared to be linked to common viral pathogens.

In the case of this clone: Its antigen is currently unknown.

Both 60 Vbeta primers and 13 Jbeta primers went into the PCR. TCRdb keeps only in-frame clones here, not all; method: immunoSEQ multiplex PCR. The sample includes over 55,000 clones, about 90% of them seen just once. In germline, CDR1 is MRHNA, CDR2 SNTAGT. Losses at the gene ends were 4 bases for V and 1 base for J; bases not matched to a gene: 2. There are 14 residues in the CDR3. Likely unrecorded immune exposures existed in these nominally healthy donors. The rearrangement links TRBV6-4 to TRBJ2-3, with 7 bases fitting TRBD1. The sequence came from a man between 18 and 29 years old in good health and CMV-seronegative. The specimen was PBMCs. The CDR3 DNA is TGTGCCAGCAGTGCCGGGACAGGCACAGATACGCAGTATTTT. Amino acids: CASSAGTGTDTQYF.